This T cell receptor (beta chain) was documented in a study of OX40 agonist ivuxolimab in advanced cancers. General notes on the study: Ivuxolimab was an agonistic, fully human IgG2 monoclonal antibody directed against OX40 (CD134), a costimulatory receptor. The dose-escalation cohort was 80% to 90% male with a mean age of roughly 60 years, ranging from roughly 23 to 79. Peripheral TCRbeta sequencing aimed to test whether ivuxolimab altered TCR sequence diversity and caused clonal T-cell expansion. Partial responses occurred in three dose-escalation patients, of whom one had hepatocellular carcinoma and two had cutaneous melanoma. Prior anti-PD-1, anti-PD-L1 or anti-CTLA-4 therapy was permitted, and about two fifths of dose-escalation patients had received checkpoint inhibitors. Of the 50 to 55 patients in dose escalation, 19 had hepatocellular carcinoma, about 15 had melanoma, 9 had renal cell carcinoma and 9 had head and neck cancer. The monotherapy dose-escalation portion (N = 52 patients) of the phase I ivuxolimab trial is reported in the paper. Intravenous ivuxolimab was administered to patients every 2 weeks at six dose levels: 0.01, 0.1, 0.3, 1.5, 3 and 10 mg/kg. Points the paper makes about the study in general: In the 0.1-3.0 mg/kg groups, partial responders were among the patients with the lowest normalized peripheral clonal expansion, particularly in CD8+ T cells. After ivuxolimab, more expanded clones were found on average in CD8+ T cells than in CD4+ T cells. Low levels of normalized T-cell clonal expansion were also seen in some patients who did not respond. At doses of 0.1 to 3.0 mg/kg, clonal expansion of both CD4+ and CD8+ T cells in blood was seen between baseline and week 6. The antigen specificity of the peripheral T cells that underwent clonal expansion was not determined.

Genomic DNA was extracted from sorted cells for sequencing of the TCRbeta CDR3 region. TCRbeta CDR3 regions were sequenced using the immunoSEQ Assay. TCRdb mirrors the immuneACCESS table, restricted to in-frame sequences. Some clones are absent from its copies; in checked studies, under half trace to an unresolved V gene, and the reason for the others is unknown. Recorded for this sample are roughly 43,000 clones; 86% of them occurred a single time. The ten biggest clones cover about 35% of the sample. The trial excluded patients who had a history of autoimmune disease or who were on systemic immunosuppression. Peripheral blood for TCR sequencing was collected from all dose cohorts at baseline, on cycle 4 day 1, and on cycle 7 day 1. Samples were obtained from an open-label, multicenter, first-in-human phase I dose-escalation trial of ivuxolimab. Adults with locally advanced or metastatic head and neck squamous cell, hepatocellular, melanoma or renal cell carcinoma were enrolled in the trial. Before TCR sequencing, CD4+ T cells and CD8+ T cells were sorted from peripheral blood as separate populations.

With respect to this clone: It lacks a known antigen. No base-level quality is on record; no much larger clone is a single base apart.

The CDR3, from cysteine to phenylalanine, totals 12 residues. The retained sequence is limited to the CDR3, 36 bases, with the frame set at the first base. Trimming at the junction amounts to 8 bases on V and 5 bases on J, and the germline ends lie 12 bases apart. The germline V gene specifies SQVTM as CDR1 and ANQGSEA as CDR2. The sequenced sample was CD4+ or CD8+ T cells sorted from blood, obtained in a trial of the OX40 agonist ivuxolimab. This sequence uses TRBV29-1 and TRBJ2-2; the D gene cannot be resolved reliably. The TCR sequence derives from an adult with an advanced solid tumor such as melanoma, head and neck, liver or kidney cancer. The CDR3 region reads CSIRHGTGELFF. The DNA sequence is TGCAGCATTCGACACGGGACCGGGGAGCTGTTTTTT.